The T cell receptor beta chain described here comes from a study of blood T cells in healthy people across ages. Each donor supplied approximately 10 milliliters of peripheral blood. A second PCR of about 6 to 11 cycles used a sample-barcoded 5' primer and a J-beta primer mix. No fewer than 2.5 million CDR3-containing paired-end reads came from each sample. TCRdb itself ran the 5' RACE reads through MiXCR, one entry per CDR3 protein. The data show about a million distinct CDR3 sequences, around 48% seen once. The source material was blood. This receptor was identified in a man aged 25-45 years in good health.

CDR3 residues: CASSPGGGTRFEQYF. CDR3 nucleotide sequence: TGTGCCAGCAGCCCGGGCGGGGGGACTAGGTTCGAGCAGTACTTC. The chain employs TRBV7-2 and TRBJ2-5; TRBD2 aligns across 8 bases. Near its end, the DNA agrees better with TRBJ2-7, so the J call may be wrong. The V gene's germline CDR1 is SGHTA and CDR2 FQGNSA. The length of the CDR3 is 15 residues.